This T cell receptor (beta chain) originates from a study of blood T cell repertoires in COVID-19. In germline, CDR1 is SEHNR, CDR2 FQNEAQ (reference sequence). V lost 1 base to trimming and J lost 5 bases, with 5 bases between them. The CDR3 consists of 12 residues. How the authors handled the data: Reference gene primer amplification gave nucleated cell count estimates. Data came from immunoSEQ multiplex PCR; TCRdb stores just in-frame clones and leaves some out. V, J and clone size are those of that table, while D and trimming were read from the DNA. This sample has about 330,000 clones, with 85% to 90% found just once.

This sequence joins TRBV7-9 and TRBJ2-5; D unresolved. This receptor was obtained from a woman in her 50s with active or convalescent COVID-19. The sequencing input was peripheral blood. CDR3 region: CASSLVAETQYF. The CDR3 DNA reads TGTGCCAGCAGCTTAGTCGCGGAGACCCAGTACTTC.